What follows are 3 T cell receptor beta chains derived from one specimen sequenced in a study of cytomegalovirus exposure and HLA in healthy donors (dated by TCRdb to about 2017). Library method: the immunoSEQ multiplex PCR assay. For the multiplex PCR, a mixture combining 60 forward primers for TCR Vbeta segments and 13 reverse primers for TCR Jbeta segments was used. Drawn from immuneACCESS, this table holds only the in-frame rearrangements with V and J called that TCRdb kept. Clones are partly lost; checked studies trace under half to an unresolved V gene and leave the rest unexplained. For this sample the table gives 100,000 or so clones, of which less than 85% were detected only once. The leading ten clones occupy around 8.4% of the sample. The sequenced material came from PBMCs. The receptors here all came from a man aged 35 to 55 in good health and CMV-seropositive.

This clone was counted between two and nine times. V gene TRBV11-2 combines with J gene TRBJ2-7; D possibly corresponds to TRBD2 (5 bases). Trimming cost V 6 bases and J 7 bases, with 22 bases left between them. There are 15 residues in the CDR3. Germline loops: CDR1 SGHAT, CDR2 FQNNGV. The CDR3 DNA reads TGTGCCAGCAGGGGTAAAGGAGGCCTCCCGAGGGAGCAGTACTTC. It specifies CASRGKGGLPREQYF.

The J gene is TRBJ2-2, the V gene TRBV11-2; D is possibly TRBD1 (6 bases). V shed 2 bases and J shed 6 bases, with 16 bases lying between them. The germline gives CDR1 SGHAT, CDR2 FQNNGV. The CDR3 length is 16 residues. The CDR3, as DNA: TGTGCCAGCAGCTTATATGGCACAACAGGGTCCGGGGAGCTGTTTTTT. Protein product: CASSLYGTTGSGELFF.

CDR3 nucleotides: TGCGCCAGCAGCCAAGGGACAGGGGTGAACACTGAAGCTTTCTTT. Amino acid sequence: CASSQGTGVNTEAFF. V usage is TRBV4-1 and J usage is TRBJ1-1; TRBD1 aligns across 9 bases. Germline V gene sequence: CDR1 MGHRA, CDR2 YSYEKL. V lost 1 base to trimming and J lost 0 bases; unmatched junction nucleotides: 0. This CDR3 contains 15 residues.